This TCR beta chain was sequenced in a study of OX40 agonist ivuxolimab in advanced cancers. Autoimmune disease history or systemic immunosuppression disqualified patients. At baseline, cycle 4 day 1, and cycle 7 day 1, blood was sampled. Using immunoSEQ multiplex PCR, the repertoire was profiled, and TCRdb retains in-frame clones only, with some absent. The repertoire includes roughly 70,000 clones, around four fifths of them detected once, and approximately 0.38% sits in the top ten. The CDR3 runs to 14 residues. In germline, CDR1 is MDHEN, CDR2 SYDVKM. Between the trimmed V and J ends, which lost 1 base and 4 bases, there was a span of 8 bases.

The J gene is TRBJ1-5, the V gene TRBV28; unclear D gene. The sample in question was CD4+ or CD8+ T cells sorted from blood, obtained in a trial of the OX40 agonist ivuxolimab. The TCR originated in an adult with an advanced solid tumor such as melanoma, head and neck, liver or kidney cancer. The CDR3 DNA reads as TGTGCCAGCAGTTTATCTAGTGAGAATCAGCCCCAGCATTTT. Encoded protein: CASSLSSENQPQHF.